This T cell receptor beta chain was identified in a study of blood T cell repertoires in COVID-19. This clone is a singleton in its sample. The protocol was immunoSEQ multiplex PCR, while the TCRdb copy is restricted to in-frame clones and leaves out a portion. Among around 480,000 clones listed, about 91% were seen once. The CDR3 is 14 amino acids. Trimming took 4 bases from V and 8 from J, leaving 18 bases between them. CDR1 is SGHRS, CDR2 YFSETQ, per germline. Sequenced sample: peripheral blood. The gene calls are TRBV5-1 and TRBJ1-1, with unresolved D. This clonotype originated in a woman between 45 and 60 years old with COVID-19, enrolled during active disease. Here the CDR3 reads CASSPNSDPREAFF. The CDR3 region has the DNA TGCGCCAGCAGCCCAAACTCTGACCCCAGGGAAGCTTTCTTT.